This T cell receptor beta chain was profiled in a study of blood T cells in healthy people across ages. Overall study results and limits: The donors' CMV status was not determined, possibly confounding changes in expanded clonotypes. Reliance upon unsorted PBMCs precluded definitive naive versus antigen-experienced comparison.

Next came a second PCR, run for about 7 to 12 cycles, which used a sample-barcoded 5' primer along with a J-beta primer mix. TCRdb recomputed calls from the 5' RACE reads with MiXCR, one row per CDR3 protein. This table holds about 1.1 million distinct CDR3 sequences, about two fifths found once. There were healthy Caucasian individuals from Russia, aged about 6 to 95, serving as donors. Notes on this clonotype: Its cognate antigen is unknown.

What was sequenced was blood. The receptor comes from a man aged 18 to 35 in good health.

The CDR3 reads CASRFGTDSNQPQHF. In DNA form, the CDR3 reads TGTGCCAGCAGGTTCGGGACAGATAGCAATCAGCCCCAGCATTTT. The V and J genes are TRBV6-5 and TRBJ1-5; 7 positions match TRBD1. Losses at the gene ends were 6 bases for V and 0 bases for J; bases not matched to a gene: 5. CDR1 and CDR2 from the germline V gene are MNHEY and SVGAGI. The CDR3 totals 15 residues.